This is a list of T cell receptor beta chains from one sample in a study of cytotoxic CD8 clonotypes in ibrutinib-treated CLL. TCRdb's copy holds only in-frame clones and misses some; the assay was immunoSEQ multiplex PCR. The repertoire holds tens of thousands of clones, with 75% to 85% as singletons. Sequencing used PBMCs, obtained at disease progression, from a patient treated with ibrutinib. The receptors stem from a human donor with chronic lymphocytic leukemia. Each CDR3 is given with its conserved first and last residue. D genes are given only for firm matches. Clone sizes are given selectively: once, few, many, or a class where the clone is expanded.

d_call	v_call	clone_size	j_call	cdr3_length	cdr3_nt	cdr3_aa
.	TRBV13	.	TRBJ2-7	14	TGTGCCAGCAGCTCCTGGACTACATTCTACGAGCAGTACTTC	CASSSWTTFYEQYF
.	TRBV5-1	.	TRBJ2-7	14	TGCGCCAGCAGCTTGGAACGGACAGTTTACGAGCAGTACTTC	CASSLERTVYEQYF
.	TRBV4-1	.	TRBJ1-5	19	TGCGCCAGCAGCCAAGAATTCCGGGGGCCACCTCCTAGCAATCAGCCCCAGCATTTT	CASSQEFRGPPPSNQPQHF
.	TRBV6-5	.	TRBJ2-5	15	TGTGCCAGCAGTTACGGACCGGGGAGAGGGGAGACCCAGTACTTC	CASSYGPGRGETQYF
.	TRBV4-1	.	TRBJ1-4	17	TGCGCCAGCAGCCAAGTAAAAGGGGCAGGGCTTGGTGAAAAACTGTTTTTT	CASSQVKGAGLGEKLFF
.	TRBV27	.	TRBJ1-2	13	TGTGCCAGCAGTTCGACGGGGAACTATGGCTACACCTTC	CASSSTGNYGYTF
.	TRBV9	few	TRBJ2-5	15	TGTGCCAGCAGCACCGGGATGGGTTACCAAGAGACCCAGTACTTC	CASSTGMGYQETQYF
.	TRBV5-6	.	TRBJ1-1	15	TGTGCCAGCATCAATGAGGGACGGGCGAACACTGAAGCTTTCTTT	CASINEGRANTEAFF
.	TRBV10-3	.	TRBJ1-6	17	TGTGCCATCAGTGAGTCACTGGGGGCGCCACATAATTCACCCCTCCACTTT	CAISESLGAPHNSPLHF
.	TRBV21-1	.	TRBJ2-6	17	TGTGCCAGCAGCAAAGGGTCGCCCGGGGCTGGGGCCAACGTCCTGACTTTC	CASSKGSPGAGANVLTF
.	TRBV25-1	few	TRBJ1-2	12	TGTGCCAGCAGCAGGACAGACTATGGCTACACCTTC	CASSRTDYGYTF
TRBD2	TRBV27	.	TRBJ2-7	15	TGTGCCAGCAGTACCAGACTAGCGGGAGGATACGAGCAGTACTTC	CASSTRLAGGYEQYF
.	TRBV18	few	TRBJ1-3	14	TGTGCCAGCTCACGAATGGACTCTGGAAACACCATATATTTT	CASSRMDSGNTIYF
.	TRBV6-1	once	TRBJ2-7	12	TGTGCCAGCAGCGCCTCGGGGGCCGAGCAGTACTTC	CASSASGAEQYF
.	TRBV2	medium-sized	TRBJ1-6	15	TGTGCCAGCAGTGACAGGAGCTCCTATAATTCACCCCTCCACTTT	CASSDRSSYNSPLHF
TRBD2	TRBV19	.	TRBJ2-1	12	TGTGCCAGTAGTCCCAGCGGGAGAGCGCAGTTCTTC	CASSPSGRAQFF
.	TRBV29-1	few	TRBJ1-2	12	TGCAGCGTTGAAAGGCTGGAGTATGGCTACACCTTC	CSVERLEYGYTF
.	TRBV18	.	TRBJ1-2	15	TGTGCCAGCTCACAAAACGGGCAGGGAAACTATGGCTACACCTTC	CASSQNGQGNYGYTF
.	TRBV5-1	.	TRBJ2-7	14	TGCGCCAGCAACCGGGATAGCGGAGACTACGAGCAGTACTTC	CASNRDSGDYEQYF
TRBD2	TRBV11-3	.	TRBJ2-1	16	TGTGCCAGCAGCTCGGGACTAGCGGCCTCCTACAATGAGCAGTTCTTC	CASSSGLAASYNEQFF
TRBD2	TRBV2	.	TRBJ2-2	18	TGTGCCAGCAGTGAAGAGGCAGCGGGGCCTCTAAACACCGGGGAGCTGTTTTTT	CASSEEAAGPLNTGELFF
.	TRBV6-5	once	TRBJ2-7	14	TGTGCCAGCAGTTACGAGGCACTCACCTACGAGCAGTACTTC	CASSYEALTYEQYF
TRBD1	TRBV4-1	.	TRBJ2-7	15	TGCGCCAGCAGGCCCCAGGACAGGGCCTCCAACGAGCAGTACTTC	CASRPQDRASNEQYF
TRBD1	TRBV27	.	TRBJ2-7	14	TGTGCCAGCAGACAACCGGGACAGGGAGGCGAGCAGTACTTC	CASRQPGQGGEQYF
.	TRBV6-1	few	TRBJ1-6	13	TGTGCCAGCAGTGGTGGATTTAATTCACCCCTCCACTTT	CASSGGFNSPLHF
.	TRBV4-1	.	TRBJ2-7	14	TGCGCCAGCAGCCAGGGTGGGAGATCCTACGAGCAGTACTTC	CASSQGGRSYEQYF
.	TRBV5-1	.	TRBJ2-5	13	TGCGCCAGCAGCTTGGGGGGTGAAGAGACCCAGTACTTC	CASSLGGEETQYF
TRBD2	TRBV4-2	few	TRBJ2-3	15	TGTGCCAGCAGCCCCGTGCGGGGGAGCACAGATACGCAGTATTTT	CASSPVRGSTDTQYF
.	TRBV19	.	TRBJ1-6	13	TGTGCCAGTAGTATGAGGGGGAATTCACCCCTCCACTTT	CASSMRGNSPLHF
.	TRBV27	once	TRBJ1-2	13	TGTGCCAGCAGTTTATCCGTGGCTGCCGGCTACACCTTC	CASSLSVAAGYTF
.	TRBV6-1	.	TRBJ1-2	11	TGTGCCAGCAACCAGAGGGGAGGCTACACCTTC	CASNQRGGYTF
.	TRBV28	.	TRBJ1-5	14	TGTGCCAGCAAAAACGTCGGGGGGAGACAGCCCCAGCATTTT	CASKNVGGRQPQHF
.	TRBV6-5	.	TRBJ1-1	15	TGTGCCAGCAGCCGATCCCTTTCTATGAACACTGAAGCTTTCTTT	CASSRSLSMNTEAFF
.	TRBV30	.	TRBJ1-2	14	TGTGCCTGGAGTGTAGGGTCCTACAGCTATGGCTACACCTTC	CAWSVGSYSYGYTF
.	TRBV6-5	.	TRBJ1-6	11	TGTGCAAGCAATGGACAATTCACCCTCCACTTT	CASNGQFTLHF
.	TRBV6-5	.	TRBJ2-7	14	TGTGCCAGCAACAGACGGGGCTCAAGGTACGAGCAGTACTTC	CASNRRGSRYEQYF
.	TRBV29-1	.	TRBJ2-3	12	TGCAGCGTTGAAATGACCACAGATACGCAGTATTTT	CSVEMTTDTQYF
TRBD1	TRBV13	.	TRBJ2-7	15	TGTGCCAGCAGCTTTTCTCAGGGGGCTGTCTACGAGCAGTACTTC	CASSFSQGAVYEQYF
.	TRBV27	.	TRBJ2-7	14	TGTGCCAGCAGTTTTAATAGGGGGGACTACGAGCAGTACTTC	CASSFNRGDYEQYF
TRBD1	TRBV29-1	once	TRBJ2-1	13	TGCAGCGTGACAGGGATCTCCTACAATGAGCAGTTCTTC	CSVTGISYNEQFF
.	TRBV10-1	.	TRBJ1-6	14	TGCGCCAGCAGTGAAGCAGGGTGGAATTCACCCCTCCACTTT	CASSEAGWNSPLHF
.	TRBV10-3	.	TRBJ1-2	15	TGTGCCATCAGTGAGTTCCGGACAGCTAACTATGGCTACACCTTC	CAISEFRTANYGYTF
TRBD1	TRBV9	.	TRBJ2-7	15	TGTGCCAGCAGCGCAACTACAGGGGGTTGGGACGAGCAGTACTTC	CASSATTGGWDEQYF
.	TRBV7-2	.	TRBJ2-5	14	TGTGCCAGCAGTAAGGAGGGGGGGCAAGAGACCCAGTACTTC	CASSKEGGQETQYF
.	TRBV5-1	.	TRBJ2-7	15	TGCGCCAGCAGCTTGTGGGACCACAGCTCCTACGAGCAGTACTTC	CASSLWDHSSYEQYF
TRBD1	TRBV28	.	TRBJ2-5	15	TGTGCCAGCAGCACCCTGCTTGCAGGGGGAGAGACCCAGTACTTC	CASSTLLAGGETQYF
.	TRBV6-5	.	TRBJ1-4	14	TGTGCCAGCAGTTACCTGGGGAGGGTCGGAAAACTGTTTTTT	CASSYLGRVGKLFF
.	TRBV7-3	few	TRBJ2-7	14	TGTGCCAGCAGCTTAGAGGTGGGGGTGCGCGAGCAGTACTTC	CASSLEVGVREQYF
.	TRBV29-1	few	TRBJ1-2	13	TGCAGCGTTGAAGACTCCGTACAGAGGAGCTACACCTTC	CSVEDSVQRSYTF
TRBD2	TRBV6-5	.	TRBJ2-7	14	TGTGCCAGCAGTTGGACTAGCGGGAGTGACGAGCAGTACTTC	CASSWTSGSDEQYF
.	TRBV5-1	.	TRBJ1-4	13	TGCGCCAGCAGCTTAGGGCGCCGAGAAAAACTGTTTTTT	CASSLGRREKLFF
TRBD1	TRBV7-9	.	TRBJ2-3	15	TGTGCCAGCAGCTTAGGGGACAGGTACACAGATACGCAGTATTTT	CASSLGDRYTDTQYF
.	TRBV30	.	TRBJ1-5	15	TGTGCCTGGAGCAGGGCTAGCTCAGGCAATCAGCCCCAGCATTTT	CAWSRASSGNQPQHF
.	TRBV7-9	.	TRBJ2-2	13	TGTGCCAGCAGCTATGACCCTCCCGGGGAGCTGTTTTTT	CASSYDPPGELFF
.	TRBV9	.	TRBJ2-2	15	TGTGCCAGCAGCGTAGGGTTCTGGGGAACCGGGGAGCTGTTTTTT	CASSVGFWGTGELFF